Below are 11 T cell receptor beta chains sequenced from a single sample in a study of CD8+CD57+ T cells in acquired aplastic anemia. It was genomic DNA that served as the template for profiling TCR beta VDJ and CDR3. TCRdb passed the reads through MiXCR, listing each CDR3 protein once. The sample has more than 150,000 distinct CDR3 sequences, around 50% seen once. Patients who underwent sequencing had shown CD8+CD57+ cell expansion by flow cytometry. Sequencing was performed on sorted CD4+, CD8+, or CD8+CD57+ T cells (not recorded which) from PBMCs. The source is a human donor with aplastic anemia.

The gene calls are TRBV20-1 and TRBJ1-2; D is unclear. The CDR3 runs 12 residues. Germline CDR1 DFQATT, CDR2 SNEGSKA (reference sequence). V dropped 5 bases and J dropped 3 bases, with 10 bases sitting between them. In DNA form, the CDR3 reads TGCAGTGCTTCCGACGGATACTATGGCTACACCTTC. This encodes CSASDGYYGYTF.

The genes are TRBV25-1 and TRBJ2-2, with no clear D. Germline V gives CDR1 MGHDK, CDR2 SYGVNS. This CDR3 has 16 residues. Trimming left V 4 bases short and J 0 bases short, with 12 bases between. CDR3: CASSVNTTANTGELFF. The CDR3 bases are TGTGCCAGCAGTGTAAACACGACCGCGAACACCGGGGAGCTGTTTTTT.

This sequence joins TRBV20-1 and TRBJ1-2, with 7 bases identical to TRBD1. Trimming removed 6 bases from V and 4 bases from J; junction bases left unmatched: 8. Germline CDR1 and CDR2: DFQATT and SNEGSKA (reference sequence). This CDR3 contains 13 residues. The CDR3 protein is CSAPTGSFYGYTF. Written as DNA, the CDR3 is TGCAGTGCACCGACAGGGAGTTTCTATGGCTACACCTTC.

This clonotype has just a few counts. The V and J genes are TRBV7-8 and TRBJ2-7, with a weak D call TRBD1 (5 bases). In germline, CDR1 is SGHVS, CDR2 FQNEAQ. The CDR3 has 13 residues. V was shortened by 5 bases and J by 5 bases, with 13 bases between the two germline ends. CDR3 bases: TGTGCCAGCAGCATCTACAGGAACGACGAGCAGTACTTC. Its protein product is CASSIYRNDEQYF.

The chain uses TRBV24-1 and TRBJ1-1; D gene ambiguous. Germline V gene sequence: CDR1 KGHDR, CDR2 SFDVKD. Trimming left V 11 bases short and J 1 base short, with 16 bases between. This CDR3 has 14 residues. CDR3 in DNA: TGTGCCAGCACCGGAGAGCAGGCGAACACTGAAGCTTTCTTT. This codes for CASTGEQANTEAFF.

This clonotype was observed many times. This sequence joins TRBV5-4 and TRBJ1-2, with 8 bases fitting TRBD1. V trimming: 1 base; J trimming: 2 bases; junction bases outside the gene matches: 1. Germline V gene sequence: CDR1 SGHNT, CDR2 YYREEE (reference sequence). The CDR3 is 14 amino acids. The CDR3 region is CASSLQGANYGYTF. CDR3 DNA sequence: TGTGCCAGCAGCTTGCAGGGGGCGAACTATGGCTACACCTTC.

CDR3 DNA: TGTGCCAGCAGCGAGCTGGCGTGGGGGACCGGGGAGCTGTTTTTT. Protein sequence: CASSELAWGTGELFF. This rearrangement joins TRBV6-1 to TRBJ2-2; D possibly matches TRBD1 or TRBD2 (5 bases each). V lost 6 bases and J lost 5, with 16 bases in between. Germline CDR1 MNHNS, CDR2 SASEGT. This CDR3 spans 15 amino acids.

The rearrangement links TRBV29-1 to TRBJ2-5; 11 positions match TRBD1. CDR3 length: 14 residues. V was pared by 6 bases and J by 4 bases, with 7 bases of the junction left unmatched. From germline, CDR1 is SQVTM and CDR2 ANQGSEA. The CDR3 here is CSVEGTGGSETQYF. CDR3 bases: TGCAGCGTGGAGGGGACAGGGGGTTCAGAGACCCAGTACTTC.

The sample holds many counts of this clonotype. The CDR3 bases are TGTGCCAGCAGTAGGACGGAACCACCCCAGCATTTT. This sequence encodes CASSRTEPPQHF. The rearrangement uses TRBV12-3 or TRBV12-4 and TRBJ1-5; D is unclear. The CDR3 spans 12 residues. Trimming cost V 5 bases and J 10 bases, with 12 bases left between them.

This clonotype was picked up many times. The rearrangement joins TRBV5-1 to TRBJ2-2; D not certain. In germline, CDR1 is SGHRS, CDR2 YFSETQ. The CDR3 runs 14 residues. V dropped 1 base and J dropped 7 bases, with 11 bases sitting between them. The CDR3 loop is CASSLLVAGGELFF. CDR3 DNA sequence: TGCGCCAGCAGCTTGTTGGTGGCCGGCGGGGAGCTGTTTTTT.

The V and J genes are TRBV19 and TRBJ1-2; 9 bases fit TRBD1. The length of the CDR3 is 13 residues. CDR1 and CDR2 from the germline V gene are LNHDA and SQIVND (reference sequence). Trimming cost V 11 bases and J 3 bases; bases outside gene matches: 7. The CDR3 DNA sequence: TGTGCCCTAAAACGGACAGGGGACTATGGCTACACCTTC. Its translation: CALKRTGDYGYTF.